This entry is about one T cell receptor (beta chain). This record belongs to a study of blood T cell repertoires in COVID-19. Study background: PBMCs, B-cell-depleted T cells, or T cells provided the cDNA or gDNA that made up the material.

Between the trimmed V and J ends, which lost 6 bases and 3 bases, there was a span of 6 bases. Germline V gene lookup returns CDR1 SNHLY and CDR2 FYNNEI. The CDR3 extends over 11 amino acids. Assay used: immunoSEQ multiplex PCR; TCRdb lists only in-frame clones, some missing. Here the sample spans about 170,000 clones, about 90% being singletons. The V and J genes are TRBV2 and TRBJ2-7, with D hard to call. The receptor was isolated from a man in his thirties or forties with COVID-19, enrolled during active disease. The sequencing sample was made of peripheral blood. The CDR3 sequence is CASSPYYEQYF. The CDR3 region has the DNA TGTGCCAGCAGCCCTTACTACGAGCAGTACTTC. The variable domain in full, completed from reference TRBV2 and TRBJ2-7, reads EPEVTQTPSHQVTQMGQEVILRCVPISNHLYFYWYRQILGQKVEFLVSFYNNEISEKSEIFDDQFSVERPDGSNFTLKIRSTKLEDSAMYFCASSPYYEQYFGPGTRLTVT.